The next 30 T cell receptor beta chains were all read from a single sample in a study of cytomegalovirus exposure and HLA in healthy donors. Only in-frame clones appear in the TCRdb table, and some are missing; sequencing was by immunoSEQ multiplex PCR. Among almost 200,000 clones listed, roughly 77% were seen once. Material: PBMCs. The origin of the receptors is a young woman in good health and CMV-seronegative.

The J gene is TRBJ1-2, the V gene TRBV30, with 8 nucleotides matching TRBD1. The CDR3 loop spans 16 amino acids. Trimming took 4 bases from V and 2 from J; bases not matched to a gene: 12. CDR1 and CDR2 (germline): GTSNPN, SVGIG (reference sequence). This CDR3 is CAWTGTRDRNNYGYTF. In DNA form, the CDR3 reads TGTGCCTGGACCGGAACGAGGGACAGGAACAACTATGGCTACACCTTC.

This chain uses TRBV6-1 with TRBJ1-2; possibly TRBD1 for D (6 bases). The V and J ends lost 4 bases and 5 bases respectively, with 8 bases between them. Germline lookup yields CDR1 MNHNS and CDR2 SASEGT. This CDR3 is built from 12 residues. In nucleotides, the CDR3 is TGTGCCAGCAGTGCCGGGACATATGGCTACACCTTC. It is translated as CASSAGTYGYTF.

The chain joins TRBV7-9 to TRBJ2-7; TRBD1 agrees at 10 bases. The germline V gene encodes CDR1 SEHNR and CDR2 FQNEAQ (reference sequence). V trimming: 4 bases; J trimming: 3 bases; junction bases outside the gene matches: 6. There are 15 residues in the CDR3. CDR3 sequence: CASSYRDRGYYEQYF. The CDR3 DNA reads as TGTGCCAGCAGCTACAGGGACAGGGGTTACTACGAGCAGTACTTC.

In its sample, this clone was seen once. This sequence joins TRBV18 and TRBJ1-1; possible D gene TRBD1, 6 bases. Germline CDR1 reads KGHSH; CDR2 reads LQKENI. V dropped 4 bases and J dropped 4 bases, with 13 bases sitting between them. The CDR3 is 14 residues long. The CDR3 DNA is TGTGCCAGCTCACGAGGTCAGGGGAGCACTGAAGCTTTCTTT. Translated: CASSRGQGSTEAFF. The full variable domain, in which reference TRBV18 and TRBJ1-1 provide the parts outside the CDR3, is NAGVMQNPRHLVRRRGQEARLRCSPMKGHSHVYWYRQLPEEGLKFMVYLQKENIIDESGMPKERFSAEFPKEGPSILRIQQVVRGDSAAYFCASSRGQGSTEAFFGQGTRLTVV.

This sequence joins TRBV7-3 and TRBJ1-5; 8 bases agree with TRBD1. V dropped 0 bases and J dropped 9; count of bases not matched to a gene: 1. Germline CDR1 is SGHTA and CDR2 is FQGTGA. The CDR3 covers 13 residues. In nucleotides, the CDR3 is TGTGCCAGCAGCTTAACCGGGACAGGGCCCCAGCATTTT. As protein: CASSLTGTGPQHF. Full variable domain (outside the CDR3, taken from reference TRBV7-3 and TRBJ1-5): GAGVSQTPSNKVTEKGKYVELRCDPISGHTALYWYRQSLGQGPEFLIYFQGTGAADDSGLPNDRFFAVRPEGSVSTLKIQRTERGDSAVYLCASSLTGTGPQHFGDGTRLSIL.

The chain couples TRBV15 to TRBJ2-3, with 7 bases lining up with TRBD1. The CDR3 is 16 amino acids. Germline V lookup: CDR1 LNHNV, CDR2 YYDKDF (reference sequence). Trimming took 4 bases from V and 2 from J; bases not matched to a gene: 9. The CDR3 protein is CATSIVDRDLTDTQYF. CDR3 coding DNA: TGTGCCACCAGCATCGTCGACAGGGACCTCACAGATACGCAGTATTTT. Based on the CDR3 plus reference TRBV15 and TRBJ2-3, the full variable domain is DAMVIQNPRYQVTQFGKPVTLSCSQTLNHNVMYWYQQKSSQAPKLLFHYYDKDFNNEADTPDNFQSRRPNTSFCFLDIRSPGLGDTAMYLCATSIVDRDLTDTQYFGPGTRLTVL.

This clone is a singleton in its sample. CDR3 protein: CASSLEWRERDEQFF. DNA of the CDR3: TGCGCCAGCAGCTTGGAGTGGCGGGAGAGGGATGAGCAGTTCTTC. The chain carries TRBV5-1 and TRBJ2-1; 7 positions match TRBD2. V dropped 0 bases and J dropped 8; count of bases not matched to a gene: 8. Germline CDR1 is SGHRS and CDR2 is YFSETQ. This CDR3 has 15 residues.

V usage is TRBV15 and J usage is TRBJ2-7; a weak D match, TRBD2 (5 bases). This CDR3 is 15 amino acids long. Germline V gene sequence: CDR1 LNHNV, CDR2 YYDKDF (reference sequence). V dropped 5 bases and J dropped 6 bases, with 20 bases sitting between them. This CDR3 is CATSRTPTLEAEQYF. CDR3 coding DNA: TGTGCCACCAGCCGGACGCCTACCTTGGAGGCCGAGCAGTACTTC.

This chain joins TRBV5-1 and TRBJ2-3; TRBD2 aligns across 11 bases. The germline gives CDR1 SGHRS, CDR2 YFSETQ. J was trimmed by 4 bases and V by 4 bases; bases with no gene match: 17. The CDR3 is 19 amino acids. CDR3 coding DNA: TGCGCCAGCAGCGCTAGGACTAGCGGGTTAGGGATGGCGGCAGATACGCAGTATTTT. Amino acid sequence: CASSARTSGLGMAADTQYF.

The chain recombines TRBV5-5 with TRBJ2-1, with D perhaps matching TRBD1 (6 bases). Germline V CDR1 and CDR2: SGHKS, YYEKEE (reference sequence). This CDR3 region has 14 residues. The ends were cut back, 7 bases at V and 5 bases at J, with 16 bases in the middle. The CDR3: CASSPGTPNNEQFF. DNA for the CDR3: TGTGCCAGCTCCCCCGGGACACCGAACAATGAGCAGTTCTTC.

The genes are TRBV28 and TRBJ1-5, with 8 bases aligning to TRBD1. Germline values: CDR1 MDHEN, CDR2 SYDVKM. V shed 6 bases, J shed 6 bases, and the junction held 4 bases outside the gene matches. This CDR3 contains 13 residues. DNA of the CDR3: TGTGCCAGCAGCCAGGGGGCGGCTCAGCCCCAGCATTTT. It codes for CASSQGAAQPQHF.

V usage is TRBV15 and J usage is TRBJ1-3; 7 nucleotides line up with TRBD1. This CDR3 contains 15 residues. The ends lost 4 bases at V and 0 bases at J; junction bases unmatched: 3. CDR1 and CDR2 (germline): LNHNV, YYDKDF (reference sequence). CDR3 in amino acids: CATSKRGPSGNTIYF. In nucleotides, the CDR3 is TGTGCCACCAGCAAAAGGGGGCCCTCTGGAAACACCATATATTTT.

This clone showed up just a few times. The chain uses TRBV5-5 and TRBJ2-7; 9 nucleotides line up with TRBD2. V lost 5 bases, J lost 5 bases, and 23 bases stayed unmatched. Germline CDR1 is SGHKS and CDR2 is YYEKEE (reference sequence). The CDR3 extends over 19 amino acids. CDR3 sequence: CASRTYSPRVGTSYDEQYF. The CDR3 coding sequence is TGTGCCAGCAGGACTTATTCCCCCCGCGTCGGGACTAGCTATGACGAGCAGTACTTC.

The gene calls are TRBV5-1 and TRBJ1-1; 9 bases line up with TRBD1. In germline, CDR1 is SGHRS, CDR2 YFSETQ. The V and J ends lost 4 bases and 1 base, in that order; junction bases with no gene match: 8. The CDR3 contains 16 residues. CDR3 sequence reads: CASSVRTGAPNTEAFF. The CDR3 coding sequence is TGCGCCAGCAGCGTCAGGACAGGGGCCCCGAACACTGAAGCTTTCTTT.

The rearrangement links TRBV5-1 to TRBJ1-1, with D possibly being TRBD1 (6 bases). Trimming took off 7 bases at V and 1 base at J, with 14 bases between the two ends. The CDR3 covers 14 residues. Germline CDR1 and CDR2: SGHRS and YFSETQ. The CDR3 DNA reads as TGCGCCAGCGCCTTACAGGGCGGGAACACTGAAGCTTTCTTT. It encodes CASALQGGNTEAFF.

The rearrangement uses TRBV10-3 and TRBJ2-3; 13 bases line up with TRBD2. This CDR3 is 17 amino acids long. Germline CDR1 is ENHRY and CDR2 is SYGVKD. The V and J ends lost 3 bases and 7 bases, in that order; junction bases with no gene match: 10. The DNA for the CDR3 is TGTGCCATCAGTGACCCTGGACTAGCGGGAGTTTCACATACGCAGTATTTT. Protein sequence: CAISDPGLAGVSHTQYF.

The chain joins TRBV30 to TRBJ2-1; TRBD2 agrees at 15 bases. The V gene's germline CDR1 is GTSNPN and CDR2 SVGIG (reference sequence). The CDR3 extends over 19 amino acids. The V segment lost 3 bases and the J segment 2 bases; nucleotides outside the gene matches: 11. For the CDR3, the DNA is TGTGCCTGGAGGGACCTAAGCGGGACTAGCGGGGGGCCCTACAATGAGCAGTTCTTC. Encoded protein: CAWRDLSGTSGGPYNEQFF. Full variable domain (remainder filled in from reference TRBV30 and TRBJ2-1): SQTIHQWPATLVQPVGSPLSLECTVEGTSNPNLYWYRQAAGRGLQLLFYSVGIGQISSEVPQNLSASRPQDRQFILSSKKLLLSDSGFYLCAWRDLSGTSGGPYNEQFFGPGTRLTVL.

The chain links TRBV6-5 to TRBJ1-2; D ambiguous. Germline V gene data show CDR1 as MNHEY and CDR2 as SVGAGI. The CDR3 is 14 amino acids. Trimming stripped 0 bases from V and 4 bases from J, with 9 bases between. This chain's CDR3 is CASSYSAGIYGYTF. The CDR3 nucleotides are TGTGCCAGCAGTTACTCTGCAGGCATCTATGGCTACACCTTC.

As concerns this clone: This sample includes further DNA sequences coding for the same CDR3. The rearrangement uses TRBV4-2 and TRBJ2-7; 7 positions agree with TRBD1. The CDR3 runs 15 residues. Trimming cost V 3 bases and J 0 bases; bases outside gene matches: 5. From germline, CDR1 is LGHNA and CDR2 YNFKEQ. The CDR3 DNA reads as TGTGCCAGCAGCCAGGGGACAGAAGACTCCTACGAGCAGTACTTC. This codes for CASSQGTEDSYEQYF.

The chain is built from TRBV2 and TRBJ2-2; D not resolved. This CDR3 comprises 11 residues. V was clipped by 4 bases and J by 7 bases, with 4 bases between them. Germline V lookup: CDR1 SNHLY, CDR2 FYNNEI. The CDR3 bases are TGTGCCAGCAGTGGTCTCGGGGAGCTGTTTTTT. It translates to CASSGLGELFF.

Here the CDR3 DNA reads TGCAGCGTTGAAACCTTCGGGGACTACGAGCAGTACTTC. The encoded protein is CSVETFGDYEQYF. The J gene is TRBJ2-7, the V gene TRBV29-1; a weak D match, TRBD2 (5 bases). This CDR3 spans 13 amino acids. Trimming shortened V by 2 bases and J by 3 bases, and 11 bases separated the two germline ends. CDR1 is SQVTM and CDR2 is ANQGSEA in the germline V gene.

The chain recombines TRBV6-5 with TRBJ2-3; 7 bases fit TRBD2. Germline V CDR1 and CDR2: MNHEY, SVGAGI. V dropped 5 bases and J dropped 11; count of bases not matched to a gene: 10. The CDR3 totals 13 residues. CDR3 DNA: TGTGCCAGCAGTCCACCGAGGACTAGAGTGCAGTATTTT. Protein product: CASSPPRTRVQYF.

V gene TRBV29-1 combines with J gene TRBJ2-4; maybe TRBD2 (6 bases). The CDR3 has 18 amino acids. Trimming stripped 0 bases from V and 5 bases from J, with 23 bases between. Per germline, CDR1 SQVTM and CDR2 ANQGSEA. The CDR3 protein is CSVEEAWGERYKENIQYF. The CDR3 nucleotides read TGCAGCGTTGAAGAGGCGTGGGGGGAGAGGTACAAGGAAAACATTCAGTACTTC.

On this clone: Different DNA sequences within this sample yield the same CDR3. This sequence joins TRBV5-1 and TRBJ1-2, with 8 bases identical to TRBD1. The CDR3 spans 14 residues. Germline V gives CDR1 SGHRS, CDR2 YFSETQ. The V and J ends lost 3 bases and 0 bases, in that order; junction bases with no gene match: 1. Written as DNA, the CDR3 is TGCGCCAGCAGCTCGGGACAGGCTAACTATGGCTACACCTTC. Translation: CASSSGQANYGYTF.

V is TRBV30 and J is TRBJ1-5; maybe TRBD1 (5 bases). Germline loops: CDR1 GTSNPN, CDR2 SVGIG (reference sequence). The V end was cut by 5 bases, the J end by 0 bases, with 17 bases between. The CDR3 runs 16 residues. CDR3 in amino acids: CAWSSPRGYSNQPQHF. The CDR3 region has the DNA TGTGCCTGGTCCTCTCCCCGGGGGTATAGCAATCAGCCCCAGCATTTT.

CDR3 loop: CASSQRVSGNTEAFF. The CDR3 bases are TGTGCCAGCAGCCAACGGGTTTCGGGGAACACTGAAGCTTTCTTT. The chain employs TRBV6-6 and TRBJ1-1; no clear D. V lost 6 bases and J 1 base, leaving 15 bases between the germline ends. The CDR3 sequence is 15 residues long. CDR1 MNHNY and CDR2 SVGAGI come from the germline V gene (reference sequence).

The gene calls are TRBV6-5 and TRBJ1-5, with TRBD1 as a possible D gene (6 bases). The ends were cut back, 4 bases at V and 3 bases at J, with 10 bases in the middle. The CDR3 runs 14 residues. CDR1 is MNHEY and CDR2 is SVGAGI in the germline V gene. The CDR3 region has the DNA TGTGCCAGCAGTTCTGGACAGAACAATCAGCCCCAGCATTTT. Amino acids: CASSSGQNNQPQHF.

The chain links TRBV6-5 to TRBJ2-5; 13 nucleotides match TRBD2. Germline V gene data show CDR1 as MNHEY and CDR2 as SVGAGI. V lost 4 bases, J lost 0 bases, and 2 bases stayed unmatched. CDR3 length equals 16 residues. CDR3 residues: CASSFGLAGDQETQYF. The CDR3 DNA reads TGTGCCAGCAGTTTCGGACTAGCGGGAGACCAAGAGACCCAGTACTTC.

V and J are TRBV11-2 and TRBJ2-1; tentatively, D is TRBD2 (5 bases). Germline V CDR1 and CDR2: SGHAT, FQNNGV. The germline V and J ends were trimmed by 4 bases and 1 base, with 17 bases remaining between them. The CDR3 has 17 residues. The CDR3 region is CASSYSGIKASYNEQFF. CDR3 nucleotides: TGTGCCAGCAGCTATTCCGGGATAAAGGCATCCTACAATGAGCAGTTCTTC.

Notes on this clone: At the DNA level, this CDR3 is encoded by other sequences in the same sample as well. The chain combines TRBV6-5 with TRBJ1-1, with D possibly matching TRBD1 (5 bases). The CDR3 is 14 residues long. Trimming stripped 0 bases from V and 1 base from J, with 6 bases between. Per the germline V gene, CDR1 is MNHEY and CDR2 is SVGAGI. The chain's CDR3 is CASSYSGGNTEAFF. The CDR3 bases are TGTGCCAGCAGTTACTCGGGGGGGAACACTGAAGCTTTCTTT.